This record concerns one TCR beta chain sequence. Its antigen is unknown. This sample was taken from a study of cytomegalovirus exposure and HLA in healthy donors. Study findings and constraints: In vitro confirmation showed a few CMV-associated chains to be CMV antigen specific.

CDR3 length: 15 amino acids. Germline CDR1 MNHEY, CDR2 SMNVEV (reference sequence). After removal of 8 bases from V and 10 bases from J, the junction contained 14 bases not matched to a gene. PCR was performed using 60 Vbeta and 13 Jbeta primers. Profiling relied on immunoSEQ multiplex PCR, and the TCRdb table lists in-frame clones only, not all of them. This sample has about 130,000 clones, with around 80% found just once. This receptor was taken from a man in his fifties or sixties in good health and CMV-seronegative. The sequencing input was PBMCs. This sequence joins TRBV27 and TRBJ2-2, with 9 bases fitting TRBD2. CDR3 bases: TGTGCCAGCGGGACTAGCAGGATACCACCGGCGGAGCTGTTTTTT. Translation: CASGTSRIPPAELFF.